This is a list of T cell receptor beta chains from one sample in a study of CD8 T cells in Susac syndrome. Each CDR3 protein is one row after TCRdb ran MiXCR on the immunoSEQ multiplex PCR reads. The sample comprises some 190,000 distinct CDR3 sequences, less than 95% of which are singletons, and 0.08% to 0.11% rests with the top ten. The specimen sequenced was CD4+ T cells from PBMCs. Receptors were obtained from a human donor in good health. The CDR3 runs from the conserved cysteine through the conserved F or W. A D gene is named only where the DNA matches it firmly. Clone size is stated in some rows and not others, as once, few, many or a class when expanded.

D	V	size	J	CDR3	DNA
NA	TRBV20-1	NA	TRBJ1-4	CSARTREKLFF	TGCAGTGCTAGAACCAGGGAAAAACTGTTTTTT
NA	TRBV2	NA	TRBJ2-5	CASSEDVETQYF	TGTGCCAGCAGTGAAGATGTGGAGACCCAGTACTTC
NA	TRBV30	NA	TRBJ2-3	CAWREYSRGDTQYF	TGTGCCTGGAGGGAGTACTCAAGGGGGGATACGCAGTATTTT
NA	TRBV7-9	NA	TRBJ1-1	CASSPAGERANTEAFF	TGTGCCAGCAGCCCCGCTGGGGAGCGGGCGAACACTGAAGCTTTCTTT
NA	TRBV29-1	NA	TRBJ2-6	CSVVSNPSGANVLTF	TGCAGCGTTGTGAGTAACCCCTCTGGGGCCAACGTCCTGACTTTC
NA	TRBV30	NA	TRBJ1-2	CAWRFGYTF	TGTGCCTGGAGATTTGGCTACACCTTC
NA	TRBV29-1	once	TRBJ2-7	CSVEDPLEQYF	TGCAGCGTTGAAGATCCTCTCGAGCAGTACTTC
NA	TRBV20-1	NA	TRBJ1-1	CSARQGPEAFF	TGCAGTGCTAGACAGGGACCTGAAGCTTTCTTT
NA	TRBV7-3	once	TRBJ2-3	CASSLTSSADTQYF	TGTGCCAGCAGCCTAACTAGTTCCGCAGATACGCAGTATTTT
TRBD2	TRBV20-1	once	TRBJ2-7	CSADGTSGTYEQYF	TGCAGTGCGGACGGGACTAGCGGAACCTACGAGCAGTACTTC
TRBD2	TRBV6-5	NA	TRBJ2-5	CASSYLAGFGETQYF	TGTGCCAGCAGTTACCTAGCGGGATTCGGAGAGACCCAGTACTTC
NA	TRBV27	NA	TRBJ1-1	CASSLMGGLTGTEAFF	TGTGCCAGCAGTTTAATGGGCGGCCTAACGGGCACTGAAGCTTTCTTT
NA	TRBV15	NA	TRBJ1-1	CATSRVDRVNTEAFF	TGTGCCACCAGCAGAGTGGATAGGGTGAACACTGAAGCTTTCTTT
NA	TRBV18	once	TRBJ2-1	CASSPGDAEFDEQFF	TGTGCCAGCTCACCCGGGGACGCTGAGTTCGATGAGCAGTTCTTC
NA	TRBV29-1	NA	TRBJ2-4	CSVGPGTLNIQYF	TGCAGCGTGGGCCCTGGGACGTTAAACATTCAGTACTTC
NA	TRBV4-2	NA	TRBJ2-7	CASSQGGNSYEQYF	TGTGCCAGCAGCCAGGGCGGGAATTCCTACGAGCAGTACTTC
TRBD2	TRBV30	NA	TRBJ2-1	CAWMKAGVNEQFF	TGTGCCTGGATGAAGGCGGGAGTCAATGAGCAGTTCTTC
NA	TRBV6-2/TRBV6-3	once	TRBJ2-1	CASYEDNEQFF	TGTGCCAGTTATGAGGACAATGAGCAGTTCTTC
TRBD2	TRBV7-9	NA	TRBJ2-2	CASSPDTGTRRAGELFF	TGTGCCAGCAGCCCCGACACCGGGACTAGGAGGGCCGGGGAGCTGTTTTTT
NA	TRBV29-1	NA	TRBJ2-3	CSVAWAGTDTQYF	TGCAGCGTTGCGTGGGCAGGGACAGATACGCAGTATTTT
NA	TRBV29-1	NA	TRBJ2-6	CSVGIGRSGANVLTF	TGCAGCGTTGGTATAGGGCGCTCTGGGGCCAACGTCCTGACTTTC
TRBD2	TRBV9	NA	TRBJ2-1	CASSWGLGPYNEQFF	TGTGCCAGCAGCTGGGGACTAGGCCCCTACAATGAGCAGTTCTTC
TRBD2	TRBV3-1	NA	TRBJ2-1	CASSQDGTSSYNEQFF	TGTGCCAGCAGCCAAGATGGGACTAGCTCCTACAATGAGCAGTTCTTC
NA	TRBV7-6	NA	TRBJ2-7	CASSLAHNRVRAYEQYF	TGTGCCAGCAGCCTCGCTCACAACAGGGTGAGGGCCTACGAGCAGTACTTC
TRBD2	TRBV28	NA	TRBJ2-1	CATLTSGYNEQFF	TGTGCCACTTTGACTAGCGGTTACAATGAGCAGTTCTTC
TRBD2	TRBV7-7	NA	TRBJ2-1	CATQRGPYNEQFF	TGTGCTACTCAGCGGGGTCCCTACAATGAGCAGTTCTTC
TRBD2	TRBV20-1	NA	TRBJ2-1	CSARPLLASSYNEQFF	TGCAGTGCTAGACCCCTACTAGCGTCCTCCTACAATGAGCAGTTCTTC
NA	TRBV5-1	NA	TRBJ2-5	CASSPLGGWETQYF	TGCGCCAGCAGCCCCCTCGGGGGTTGGGAGACCCAGTACTTC
NA	TRBV9	NA	TRBJ1-3	CASSVAGNTIYF	TGTGCCAGCAGCGTAGCTGGAAACACCATATATTTT
NA	TRBV2	once	TRBJ1-2	CASSAPPQIYGYTF	TGTGCCAGCAGTGCCCCCCCGCAGATCTATGGCTACACCTTC
NA	TRBV5-1	NA	TRBJ2-3	CASSLAGMTATDTQYF	TGCGCCAGCAGCTTGGCCGGAATGACCGCTACAGATACGCAGTATTTT
NA	TRBV20-1	NA	TRBJ2-3	CSARGFWPEVSDTQYF	TGCAGTGCTAGAGGATTCTGGCCCGAGGTTTCAGATACGCAGTATTTT